Shown below are 11 T cell receptor beta chains from a single sample sequenced in a study of Ad26.COV2.S vaccination and SARS-CoV-2 variants. TCRdb keeps only in-frame clones here, not all; method: immunoSEQ multiplex PCR. The sample records about 380,000 clones, about four fifths being singletons. Treatment here: about 20 received Ad26.COV2.S at low or high dose, single or two shots; 5 received placebo; per-sample allocation not given. Sampling took place 63 days after the first vaccine or placebo injection. The sequences come from peripheral blood, collected in a trial of Ad26.COV2.S vaccine versus placebo. The receptors derive from a person aged 18-60 years who received the Ad26.COV2.S COVID-19 vaccine or a placebo.

V usage is TRBV4-2 and J usage is TRBJ2-5; D possibly matches TRBD1 or TRBD2 (5 bases each). The V end was cut by 0 bases, the J end by 2 bases, with 13 bases between. Germline V gene data show CDR1 as LGHNA and CDR2 as YNFKEQ. The CDR3 spans 16 residues. The CDR3 region is CASSQDRLWGQETQYF. For the CDR3, the DNA is TGTGCCAGCAGCCAAGATCGATTATGGGGGCAAGAGACCCAGTACTTC.

The V call is TRBV29-1, the J call TRBJ2-7; 10 bases match TRBD1. The junction had 11 bases not matched to a gene; V was cut back by 6 bases and J by 6 bases. The CDR3 covers 14 residues. CDR1 and CDR2 (germline): SQVTM, ANQGSEA. CDR3 sequence reads: CSVETGTGEGEQYF. Written as DNA, the CDR3 is TGCAGCGTGGAAACCGGGACAGGGGAGGGCGAGCAGTACTTC.

J is TRBJ2-3 and V is TRBV18; no firm D call. Between the trimmed V and J ends, which lost 1 base and 13 bases, there was a span of 15 bases. This CDR3 is built from 13 residues. The germline V gene has CDR1 KGHSH and CDR2 LQKENI. DNA for the CDR3: TGTGCCAGCTCACCACGCGAGGAGACCCCTAAGTATTTT. This sequence encodes CASSPREETPKYF.

V gene TRBV5-1 combines with J gene TRBJ2-7; D gene unclear. The V and J ends lost 4 bases and 6 bases respectively, with 14 bases between them. The CDR3 is 13 residues long. Germline CDR1 reads SGHRS; CDR2 reads YFSETQ. Written as DNA, the CDR3 is TGCGCCAGCAGCAACTACCCCGAAACCGAGCAGTACTTC. Amino acids: CASSNYPETEQYF. Full variable domain (remainder filled in from reference TRBV5-1 and TRBJ2-7): KAGVTQTPRYLIKTRGQQVTLSCSPISGHRSVSWYQQTPGQGLQFLFEYFSETQRNKGNFPGRFSGRQFSNSRSEMNVSTLELGDSALYLCASSNYPETEQYFGPGTRLTVT.

J is TRBJ1-1 and V is TRBV4-3; the D is unclear. This CDR3 has 14 residues. V was cut by 6 bases and J by 4 bases, with 15 bases left in between. Germline V gene data show CDR1 as LGHNA and CDR2 as YSLEER. Here the CDR3 reads CASRLGPIGTEAFF. The CDR3 bases are TGCGCCAGCAGGCTGGGCCCAATCGGCACTGAAGCTTTCTTT.

In this sample, this clone turned up once. The V call is TRBV7-9, the J call TRBJ2-1, with D perhaps matching TRBD1 or TRBD2 (6 bases each). The CDR3 consists of 16 residues. The V gene's germline CDR1 is SEHNR and CDR2 FQNEAQ (reference sequence). Trimming left V 4 bases short and J 3 bases short, with 16 bases between. In DNA, the CDR3 is TGTGCCAGCAGCTCCATAGGGGGGAGCGGCTACAATGAGCAGTTCTTC. This gives the protein CASSSIGGSGYNEQFF. Full variable domain (missing parts from reference TRBV7-9 and TRBJ2-1): DTGVSQNPRHKITKRGQNVTFRCDPISEHNRLYWYRQTLGQGPEFLTYFQNEAQLEKSRLLSDRFSAERPKGSFSTLEIQRTEQGDSAMYLCASSSIGGSGYNEQFFGPGTRLTVL.

The J gene is TRBJ2-4, the V gene TRBV18; 7 bases line up with TRBD2. The CDR3 runs 13 residues. Germline-derived CDR1 and CDR2 are KGHSH and LQKENI. J was trimmed by 12 bases and V by 2 bases; bases with no gene match: 7. Here the CDR3 reads CASSPILAGNQYF. For the CDR3, the DNA is TGTGCCAGCTCACCAATATTAGCGGGCAATCAGTACTTC.

The chain is built from TRBV29-1 and TRBJ1-1, with a tentative D call TRBD1 (6 bases). CDR1 and CDR2 from the germline V gene are SQVTM and ANQGSEA. The V gene lost 6 bases and the J gene lost 3 bases, with 26 bases spanning the gap. The CDR3 runs 17 residues. In DNA form, the CDR3 reads TGCAGCGTCCGGAGGGGGGCAGGGAGGCCAGGATACACTGAAGCTTTCTTT. Amino acid sequence: CSVRRGAGRPGYTEAFF.

The rearrangement uses TRBV15 and TRBJ2-7; no reliable D call. The CDR3 has 14 residues. CDR1 LNHNV and CDR2 YYDKDF come from the germline V gene (reference sequence). V lost 1 base to trimming and J lost 2 bases, with 9 bases between them. This CDR3 is CATSRGPSTYEQYF. The CDR3 nucleotides are TGTGCCACCAGCAGAGGCCCCAGTACCTACGAGCAGTACTTC.

The genes are TRBV6-2 or TRBV6-3 and TRBJ2-3; 9 nucleotides agree with TRBD2. Unmatched junction bases numbered 9, after V lost 2 bases and J lost 3 bases. There are 17 residues in the CDR3. CDR1 is MNHEY, CDR2 SVGEGT, per germline. For the CDR3, the DNA is TGTGCCAGCAGTTACCTCCCTAGCGGGGTAAGAACAGATACGCAGTATTTT. This codes for CASSYLPSGVRTDTQYF.

This clone was counted only a few times. This rearrangement joins TRBV14 to TRBJ1-2, with D possibly matching TRBD1 (5 bases). Germline V gene lookup returns CDR1 SGHDN and CDR2 FVKESK. The CDR3 sequence is 12 residues long. Trimming took off 1 base at V and 12 bases at J, with 12 bases between the two ends. The CDR3 nucleotides are TGTGCCAGCAGCCAAGTGGGGATGGACAACACCTTC. As protein: CASSQVGMDNTF.